This T cell receptor beta chain was sequenced for a study of T cells in Graves' hyperthyroidism and ophthalmopathy. Points from the study as a whole: Clonotypes that were expanded in thyroid above 0.001 mostly appeared in blood too. Ophthalmopathy and stable hyperthyroidism were separated by a 13 V-J model.

The diagnoses drew upon clinical symptoms, serum thyroxine and TRAb, thyroid ultrasound and orbital computed tomography. PBMCs were obtained from about 10 ml fresh peripheral blood. TCR beta CDR3 sequences were amplified from RNA transcripts. TCR CDR3 regions were first amplified by RT-PCR with HTBI primers. TCRdb reprocessed the multiplex PCR reads with MiXCR, giving one entry per CDR3 protein. The table shows about 350,000 distinct CDR3 sequences, with more than 11% occurring only once. CDR3 size: 12 residues. The V end was cut by 6 bases, the J end by 5 bases, with 11 bases between. The germline gives CDR1 DFQATT, CDR2 SNEGSKA (reference sequence). This clonotype was observed a few times. Its antigen is unknown.

Specimen: blood. The sequence was obtained from a woman in her twenties or thirties with Graves' hyperthyroidism. The V gene is TRBV20-1, the J gene TRBJ2-1; D remains unclear. The CDR3 loop reads CSAVDLDNEQFF. As DNA, the CDR3 is TGCAGTGCCGTCGACCTAGACAATGAGCAGTTCTTC.